The clone carrying this T cell receptor beta chain was seen more than once but under ten times. The target antigen is unknown. The V and J ends lost 4 bases and 7 bases respectively, with 22 bases between them. The CDR3 has 17 amino acids. The sample is drawn from a study of post-analysis software for immune sequencing data. Study-level information: Some patients lacked subtype; others had relapsing-remitting, secondary progressive or progressive-relapsing disease.

Overall study findings and caveats: Under F measure analysis, samples from one preparation batch co-clustered strongly. Included in a set of about 5 TRBV segments more frequent in patients than controls were TRBV5-6, TRBV5-1 and TRBV20-1.

TCR beta libraries were prepared from cDNA with unique molecular identifiers. Using its own MiXCR run on the PCR reads, TCRdb lists one record per CDR3 protein. The sample includes just over 250,000 distinct CDR3 sequences, 30% to 45% of them seen just once. V gene TRBV12-3 or TRBV12-4 combines with J gene TRBJ2-2; D is possibly TRBD1 (6 bases). The sequenced sample consisted of blood. This TCR was sampled from a girl aged 5-17 years with multiple sclerosis. The CDR3 loop reads CASSWWDTRRNGGELFF. The CDR3 nucleotides read TGTGCCAGCAGTTGGTGGGACACCAGGAGGAATGGCGGGGAGCTGTTTTTT.